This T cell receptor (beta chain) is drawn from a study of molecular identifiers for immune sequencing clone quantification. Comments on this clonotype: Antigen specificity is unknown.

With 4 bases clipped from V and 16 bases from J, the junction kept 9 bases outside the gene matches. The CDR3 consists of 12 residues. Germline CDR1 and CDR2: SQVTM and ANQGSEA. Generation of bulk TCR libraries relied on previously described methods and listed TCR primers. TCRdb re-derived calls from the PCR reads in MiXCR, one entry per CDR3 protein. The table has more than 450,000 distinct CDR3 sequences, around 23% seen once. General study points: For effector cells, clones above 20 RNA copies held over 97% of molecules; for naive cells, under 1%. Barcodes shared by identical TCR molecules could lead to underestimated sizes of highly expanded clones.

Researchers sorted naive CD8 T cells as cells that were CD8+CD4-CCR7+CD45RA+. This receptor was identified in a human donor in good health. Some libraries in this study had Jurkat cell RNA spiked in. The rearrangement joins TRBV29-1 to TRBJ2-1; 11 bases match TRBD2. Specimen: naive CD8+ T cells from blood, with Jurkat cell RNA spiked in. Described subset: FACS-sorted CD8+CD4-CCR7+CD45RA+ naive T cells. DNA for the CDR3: TGCAGCGTTGTTAGCGGGGGGGCGGGGGGTTTCTTC. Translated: CSVVSGGAGGFF.